This T cell receptor (beta chain) stems from a study of T cell responses to AZD1222 COVID-19 vaccine. Germline CDR1 is LGHDT and CDR2 is YNNKEL (reference sequence). V was shortened by 0 bases and J by 1 base, with 13 bases between the two germline ends. The CDR3 sequence is 17 residues long. In regard to this clone: Its antigen is as yet unknown.

Overall study results and limits: Spike-specific TCR breadth and depth both grew after two AZD1222 doses. Only a handful of AZD1222 recipients, more than 5 in all, had baseline seropositivity. At 160-218 and 743-854, vaccine-associated CD4 TCRs were dominant, and they spanned spike. After the peak T cell response, and only then, were repertoires sampled.

This table comes from immunoSEQ multiplex PCR, and its TCRdb copy is limited to in-frame clones, with some not included. This repertoire shows 60,000 to 70,000 clones, 65% to 90% found once; its top ten account for approximately 18%. The TCR originated in an adult in good health. The sample here was peripheral blood, taken on day 0 of AZD1222 vaccination. V gene TRBV3-1 (or the pseudogene TRBV3-2) combines with J gene TRBJ1-5; D perhaps matches TRBD1 (5 bases). CDR3 sequence (DNA): TGTGCCAGCAGCCAAGATCCCCCAGGGTGGAGCAATCAGCCCCAGCATTTT. The encoded protein is CASSQDPPGWSNQPQHF.